The source of this T cell receptor (beta chain) is a study of T cell responses to AZD1222 COVID-19 vaccine. V shed 7 bases and J shed 6 bases, with 12 bases lying between them. This CDR3 is built from 11 residues. Germline lookup yields CDR1 SQVTM and CDR2 ANQGSEA. On this clone: Its antigen is as yet unknown.

Generated by immunoSEQ multiplex PCR, the TCRdb table keeps only in-frame clones and is missing some. The data hold about 73,000 clones, with 70% to 90% observed a single time. Regarding the study as a whole: Elevations in Spike-specific TCR breadth and depth followed administration of two AZD1222 doses. The study found vaccine-associated CD4 TCRs spanning spike, dominant at 160-218 and 743-854. Baseline seropositives among AZD1222 recipients totaled only 5 or 6. Within unmutated variant regions lay the reported targets of nearly half of spike-specific TCRs.

Specimen: peripheral blood, collected on day 0 of AZD1222 vaccination. The chain links TRBV29-1 to TRBJ1-2; D not certain. The sequence came from an adult in good health. CDR3 residues: CSANPKDGYTF. Written as DNA, the CDR3 is TGCAGCGCCAACCCTAAGGATGGCTACACCTTC. Using reference TRBV29-1 and TRBJ1-2 for the parts outside the CDR3, the full variable domain is SAVISQKPSRDICQRGTSLTIQCQVDSQVTMMFWYRQQPGQSLTLIATANQGSEATYESGFVIDKFPISRPNLTFSTLTVSNMSPEDSSIYLCSANPKDGYTFGSGTRLTVV.